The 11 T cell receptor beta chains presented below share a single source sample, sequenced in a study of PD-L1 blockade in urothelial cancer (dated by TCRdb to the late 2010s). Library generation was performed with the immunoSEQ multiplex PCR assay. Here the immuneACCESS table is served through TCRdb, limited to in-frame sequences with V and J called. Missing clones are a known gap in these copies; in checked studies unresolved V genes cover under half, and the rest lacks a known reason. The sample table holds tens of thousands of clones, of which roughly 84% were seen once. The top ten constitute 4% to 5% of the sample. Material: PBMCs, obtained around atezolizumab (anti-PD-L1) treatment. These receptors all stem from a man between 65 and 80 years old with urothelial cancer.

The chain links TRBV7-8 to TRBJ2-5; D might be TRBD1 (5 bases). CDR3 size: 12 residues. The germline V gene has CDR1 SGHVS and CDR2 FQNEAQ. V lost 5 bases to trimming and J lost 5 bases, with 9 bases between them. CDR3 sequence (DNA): TGTGCCAGCAGCCCAGGGTGGGAGACCCAGTACTTC. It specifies CASSPGWETQYF.

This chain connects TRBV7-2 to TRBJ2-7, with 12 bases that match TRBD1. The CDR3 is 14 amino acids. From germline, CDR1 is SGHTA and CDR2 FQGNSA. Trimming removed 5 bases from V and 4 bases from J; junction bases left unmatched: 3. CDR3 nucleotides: TGTGCCAGCAGCCGGGGACAGGGGGCTTACGAGCAGTACTTC. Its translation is CASSRGQGAYEQYF.

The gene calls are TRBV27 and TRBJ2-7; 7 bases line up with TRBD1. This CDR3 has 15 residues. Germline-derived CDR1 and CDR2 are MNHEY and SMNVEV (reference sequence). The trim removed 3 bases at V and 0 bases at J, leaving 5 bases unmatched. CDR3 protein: CASSLYGDSSYEQYF. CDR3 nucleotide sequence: TGTGCCAGCAGTTTGTACGGGGACAGCTCCTACGAGCAGTACTTC.

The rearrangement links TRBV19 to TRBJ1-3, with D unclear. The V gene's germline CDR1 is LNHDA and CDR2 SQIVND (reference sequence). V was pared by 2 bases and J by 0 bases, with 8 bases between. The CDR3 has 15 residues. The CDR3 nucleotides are TGTGCCAGTAGTATACAGGTCCTCTCTGGAAACACCATATATTTT. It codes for CASSIQVLSGNTIYF.

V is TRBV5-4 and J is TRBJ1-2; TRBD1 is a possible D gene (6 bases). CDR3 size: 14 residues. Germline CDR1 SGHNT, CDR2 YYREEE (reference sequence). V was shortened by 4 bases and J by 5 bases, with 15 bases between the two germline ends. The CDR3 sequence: CASSRRTESYGYTF. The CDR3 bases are TGTGCCAGCAGCCGGAGGACAGAAAGTTATGGCTACACCTTC.

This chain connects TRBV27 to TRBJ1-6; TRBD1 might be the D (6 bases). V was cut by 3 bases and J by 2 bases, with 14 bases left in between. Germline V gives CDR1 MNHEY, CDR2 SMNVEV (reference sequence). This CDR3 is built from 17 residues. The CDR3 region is CASSLVRGGAYNSPLHF. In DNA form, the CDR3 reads TGTGCCAGCAGTTTGGTGAGGGGGGGGGCCTATAATTCACCCCTCCACTTT.

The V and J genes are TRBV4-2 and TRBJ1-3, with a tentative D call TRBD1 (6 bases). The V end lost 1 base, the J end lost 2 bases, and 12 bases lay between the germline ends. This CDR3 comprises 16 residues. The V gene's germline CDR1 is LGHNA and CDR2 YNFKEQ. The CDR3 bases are TGTGCCAGCAGCCAAGGTACGGGGGGGCCTGGAAACACCATATATTTT. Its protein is CASSQGTGGPGNTIYF.

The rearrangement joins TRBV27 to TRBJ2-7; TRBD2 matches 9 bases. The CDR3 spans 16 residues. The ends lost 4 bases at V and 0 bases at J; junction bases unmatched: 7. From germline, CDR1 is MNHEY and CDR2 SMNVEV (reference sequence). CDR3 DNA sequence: TGTGCCAGCAGTTCGGAAATTAGCGGGAGCTCCTACGAGCAGTACTTC. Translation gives CASSSEISGSSYEQYF.

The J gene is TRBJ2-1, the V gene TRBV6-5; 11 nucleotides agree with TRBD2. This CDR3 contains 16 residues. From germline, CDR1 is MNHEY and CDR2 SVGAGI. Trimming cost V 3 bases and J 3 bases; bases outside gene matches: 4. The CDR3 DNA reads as TGTGCCAGCAGTTATTTCGGGACTAGCGGCTACAATGAGCAGTTCTTC. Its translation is CASSYFGTSGYNEQFF.

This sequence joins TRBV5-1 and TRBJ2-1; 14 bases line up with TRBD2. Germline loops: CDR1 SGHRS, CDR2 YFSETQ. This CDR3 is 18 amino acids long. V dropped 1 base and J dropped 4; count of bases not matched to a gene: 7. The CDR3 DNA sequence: TGCGCCAGCAGCTTGAGAGGGACTAGCGGGAGTGGTTACAATGAGCAGTTCTTC. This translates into CASSLRGTSGSGYNEQFF.

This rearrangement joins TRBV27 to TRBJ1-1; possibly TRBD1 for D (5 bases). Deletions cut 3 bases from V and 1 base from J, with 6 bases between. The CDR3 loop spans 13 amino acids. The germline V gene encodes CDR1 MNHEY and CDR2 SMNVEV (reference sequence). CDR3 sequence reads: CASSFDRNTEAFF. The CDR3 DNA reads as TGTGCCAGCAGTTTCGACAGGAACACTGAAGCTTTCTTT.